This T cell receptor beta chain is drawn from a study of T-cell memory formation after mild COVID-19. Study-wide points: Some responding clones appeared in pre-infection memory, suggesting cross-reactive memory joined. Day 15 to 85 contracting clones showed balanced CD4/CD8; later expanders leaned CD4+.

The 5'RACE method, run with constant-segment primers, produced TCR alpha and TCR beta cDNA libraries (carrying sample barcodes and UMIs). A single record per CDR3 protein comes from TCRdb applying MiXCR to the 5' RACE reads. Here the sample spans 140,000 or so distinct CDR3 sequences, around 21% being singletons. Points on this clonotype: The target antigen is unknown.

J lost 6 bases, V lost 7 bases, and 6 bases had no gene match. The germline V gene encodes CDR1 MNHNY and CDR2 SVGAGI (reference sequence). CDR3 size: 13 residues. This TCR derives from an adult woman who had mild COVID-19 (a few samples of this study predate the infection). Cell type and time point are not known. Sequenced sample: PBMCs or a T cell subset sorted from them (not recorded which). V usage is TRBV6-6 and J usage is TRBJ2-7, with 10 bases fitting TRBD1. The CDR3 nucleotides read TGTGCCAGCACTGACAGGGGGCAGCGCGAGCAGTACTTC. This sequence encodes CASTDRGQREQYF.